The 17 T cell receptor beta chains in this list originate from one sample, sequenced in a study of T-cell reconstitution after alpha-beta-depleted transplantation in children. Unique molecular identifiers were used in preparing the TCRbeta library. MiXCR, applied by TCRdb to the PCR reads, yields one record per CDR3 protein. The sample has about 500,000 distinct CDR3 sequences, 32% seen once. The source was PBMCs from the stem cell graft donor, collected from the stem cell graft. These TCRs come from a human donor who donated a stem cell graft to a child with aplastic anemia.

This clonotype was counted only a few times. V is TRBV10-1 and J is TRBJ2-1; the D is unclear. V was clipped by 5 bases and J by 9 bases, with 11 bases between them. This CDR3 contains 12 residues. Germline V gene lookup returns CDR1 WNHNN and CDR2 SYGVQD (reference sequence). CDR3: CASSWPGGEQFF. The CDR3 nucleotides read TGCGCCAGCAGTTGGCCGGGCGGTGAGCAGTTCTTC.

V and J are TRBV10-3 and TRBJ1-6, with D possibly matching TRBD1 (6 bases). Trimming took off 6 bases at V and 7 bases at J, with 16 bases between the two ends. CDR3 length: 15 residues. Germline CDR1 is ENHRY and CDR2 is SYGVKD. The DNA for the CDR3 is TGTGCCATCAGGACCGCGGACAGAGAGAATTCACCCCTCCACTTT. Amino acid sequence: CAIRTADRENSPLHF.

Only a few counts were recorded for this clonotype. This sequence joins TRBV20-1 and TRBJ1-1, with 7 bases fitting TRBD1. With 6 bases clipped from V and 5 bases from J, the junction kept 9 bases outside the gene matches. The germline gives CDR1 DFQATT, CDR2 SNEGSKA (reference sequence). The CDR3 is 13 amino acids. CDR3 nucleotide sequence: TGCAGTGCCACGACAGGGAGGGTGACTGAAGCTTTCTTT. Residues: CSATTGRVTEAFF.

V gene TRBV6-5 combines with J gene TRBJ2-4; TRBD1 aligns across 8 bases. The junction had 2 bases not matched to a gene; V was cut back by 4 bases and J by 0 bases. This CDR3 comprises 15 residues. CDR1 is MNHEY, CDR2 SVGAGI, per germline. The CDR3 bases are TGTGCCAGCAGTTCTACAGGGGGAGCCAAAAACATTCAGTACTTC. Protein: CASSSTGGAKNIQYF.

This clonotype was counted a few times. This sequence joins TRBV11-2 and TRBJ2-5; D remains ambiguous. Trimming cost V 3 bases and J 7 bases, with 9 bases left between them. Germline V gene lookup returns CDR1 SGHAT and CDR2 FQNNGV. This CDR3 is built from 12 residues. CDR3 coding DNA: TGTGCCAGCAGCTTTGAAGTGGGGACCCAGTACTTC. Encoded protein: CASSFEVGTQYF.

This chain connects TRBV12-3 or TRBV12-4 to TRBJ1-2; 8 bases align to TRBD1. V was pared by 6 bases and J by 4 bases, with 4 bases of the junction left unmatched. This CDR3 has 13 residues. The DNA of the CDR3 is TGTGCCAGCAGAGGCAGGGGGCTCTATGGCTACACCTTC. Translated, it gives CASRGRGLYGYTF.

The chain couples TRBV27 to TRBJ1-5; tentative D call: TRBD1 (6 bases). This CDR3 contains 14 residues. V lost 4 bases and J lost 4, with 11 bases in between. The germline V gene has CDR1 MNHEY and CDR2 SMNVEV (reference sequence). As DNA, the CDR3 is TGTGCCAGCAGTTGGACCCAGGGGAATCAGCCCCAGCATTTT. Translation gives CASSWTQGNQPQHF.

J is TRBJ2-7 and V is TRBV7-2, with 9 bases fitting TRBD2. CDR1 SGHTA and CDR2 FQGNSA come from the germline V gene. The CDR3 contains 15 residues. V shed 3 bases and J 2 bases; nucleotides not matched to a gene: 5. The CDR3 coding sequence is TGTGCCAGCAGCTTCGCTAGCGGGGCGGCCTACGAGCAGTACGTC. Translation gives CASSFASGAAYEQYV.

This clonotype occurred a few times. This rearrangement joins TRBV30 to TRBJ2-7; D is possibly TRBD2 (5 bases). CDR3 size: 14 residues. Germline loops: CDR1 GTSNPN, CDR2 SVGIG (reference sequence). Trimming removed 0 bases at V and 0 bases at J, with 9 bases between. CDR3 sequence (DNA): TGTGCCTGGAGTGTACGCAGCGGCTCCTACGAGCAGTACTTC. The encoded protein is CAWSVRSGSYEQYF. The full variable domain, its missing parts supplied by reference TRBV30 and TRBJ2-7, is SQTIHQWPATLVQPVGSPLSLECTVEGTSNPNLYWYRQAAGRGLQLLFYSVGIGQISSEVPQNLSASRPQDRQFILSSKKLLLSDSGFYLCAWSVRSGSYEQYFGPGTRLTVT.

V usage is TRBV12-3 or TRBV12-4 and J usage is TRBJ1-2; D perhaps matches TRBD1 (6 bases). Deletions cut 3 bases from V and 4 bases from J, with 18 bases between. This CDR3 is built from 16 residues. The CDR3 is CASSFNLRGDIYGYTF. CDR3 DNA sequence: TGTGCCAGCAGTTTCAATTTGAGGGGGGATATCTATGGCTACACCTTC.

This clonotype was picked up one time. The chain has TRBV12-3 or TRBV12-4 and TRBJ1-2, with D possibly matching TRBD1 (5 bases). Trimming removed 1 base at V and 7 bases at J, with 13 bases between. The CDR3 runs to 14 residues. DNA for the CDR3: TGTGCCAGCAGTTTAGGGGGGGTGATGGGTGGCTACACCTTC. Translation: CASSLGGVMGGYTF.

This clonotype turned up a few times. The gene calls are TRBV12-3 or TRBV12-4 and TRBJ2-1; TRBD1 matches 11 bases. V shed 2 bases and J 9 bases; nucleotides not matched to a gene: 6. The CDR3 sequence is 15 residues long. CDR3 in DNA: TGTGCCAGCAGTTTATTGGACAGGGGGCTTGGTGAGCAGTTCTTC. The encoded protein is CASSLLDRGLGEQFF.

V is TRBV14 and J is TRBJ2-3, with TRBD2 as a possible D gene (6 bases). The length of the CDR3 is 16 residues. Germline CDR1 SGHDN, CDR2 FVKESK. V was clipped by 6 bases and J by 6 bases, with 22 bases between them. In nucleotides, the CDR3 is TGTGCCAGCAGTCTCCTCCCCGGGTCTGGGGGGGATACGCAGTATTTT. Its translation: CASSLLPGSGGDTQYF. Full variable domain (outside the CDR3, taken from reference TRBV14 and TRBJ2-3): EAGVTQFPSHSVIEKGQTVTLRCDPISGHDNLYWYRRVMGKEIKFLLHFVKESKQDESGMPNNRFLAERTGGTYSTLKVQPAELEDSGVYFCASSLLPGSGGDTQYFGPGTRLTVL.

This clonotype was counted a few times. The chain is built from TRBV18 and TRBJ2-7; TRBD1 agrees at 10 bases. CDR1 KGHSH and CDR2 LQKENI come from the germline V gene. The CDR3 spans 15 residues. Trimming removed 6 bases from V and 5 bases from J; junction bases left unmatched: 10. CDR3 DNA: TGTGCCAGCTCCTTTCCGGGACAGGGGCAAAACGAGCAGTACTTC. Amino acid sequence: CASSFPGQGQNEQYF.

In its sample, this clonotype was seen a few times. The genes are TRBV7-3 and TRBJ2-1; 10 bases fit TRBD2. CDR1 is SGHTA and CDR2 is FQGTGA in the germline V gene. CDR3 length: 16 amino acids. Losses at the gene ends were 1 base for V and 5 bases for J; bases not matched to a gene: 5. DNA for the CDR3: TGTGCCAGCAGCTTAAGGGCTAGCGGGAGCCACAATGAGCAGTTCTTC. It translates to CASSLRASGSHNEQFF.

This sequence joins TRBV5-1 and TRBJ1-6; 7 positions agree with TRBD1. V dropped 4 bases and J dropped 7; count of bases not matched to a gene: 5. The CDR3 sequence is 14 residues long. Germline V gene data show CDR1 as SGHRS and CDR2 as YFSETQ. CDR3 DNA sequence: TGCGCCAGCAGCAAGGAGGGGGCGAATTCACCCCTCCACTTT. This sequence encodes CASSKEGANSPLHF.

The chain has TRBV3-1 and TRBJ1-4; TRBD1 agrees at 7 bases. The CDR3 consists of 13 residues. V lost 4 bases and J lost 12; bases outside the gene matches: 8. In germline, CDR1 is LGHDT, CDR2 YNNKEL (reference sequence). Written as DNA, the CDR3 is TGTGCCAGCAGCCCTAGACAGGGAGGAGAACTGTTTTTT. It yields the protein CASSPRQGGELFF.